These 3 T cell receptor beta chains were all obtained from the same sample, sequenced in a study of blood T cell repertoires in COVID-19. Data came from immunoSEQ multiplex PCR; TCRdb stores just in-frame clones and leaves some out. The table lists about 300,000 clones, 83% of them singletons. Sequencing input: peripheral blood. These TCRs come from a woman between 45 and 65 years old with acute or convalescent COVID-19.

CDR3 in amino acids: CASPKGRDHSYEQYF. CDR3 in DNA: TGTGCCAGTCCAAAAGGGCGGGACCACTCCTACGAGCAGTACTTC. The chain uses TRBV3-1 (or the pseudogene TRBV3-2) and TRBJ2-7, with D possibly being TRBD2 (6 bases). The ends were cut back, 9 bases at V and 0 bases at J, with 18 bases in the middle. CDR3 length: 15 amino acids. The germline V gene encodes CDR1 LGHDT and CDR2 YNNKEL (reference sequence).

The CDR3 sequence is CASTSGTRGNQPQHF. The CDR3 DNA sequence: TGTGCCAGTACATCCGGGACAAGGGGCAATCAGCCCCAGCATTTT. The chain has TRBV19 and TRBJ1-5, with D possibly TRBD1 on 6 matching bases. Germline CDR1 LNHDA, CDR2 SQIVND (reference sequence). The ends were cut back, 7 bases at V and 2 bases at J, with 15 bases in the middle. The CDR3 is 15 amino acids.

The V gene is TRBV19, the J gene TRBJ1-1, with D tentatively TRBD1 (5 bases). The germline V gene encodes CDR1 LNHDA and CDR2 SQIVND (reference sequence). This CDR3 is built from 14 residues. V gave up 5 bases and J gave up 0 bases, with 10 bases separating them. DNA of the CDR3: TGTGCCAGTAGTCGACAGATAATGAACACTGAAGCTTTCTTT. Its translation is CASSRQIMNTEAFF.